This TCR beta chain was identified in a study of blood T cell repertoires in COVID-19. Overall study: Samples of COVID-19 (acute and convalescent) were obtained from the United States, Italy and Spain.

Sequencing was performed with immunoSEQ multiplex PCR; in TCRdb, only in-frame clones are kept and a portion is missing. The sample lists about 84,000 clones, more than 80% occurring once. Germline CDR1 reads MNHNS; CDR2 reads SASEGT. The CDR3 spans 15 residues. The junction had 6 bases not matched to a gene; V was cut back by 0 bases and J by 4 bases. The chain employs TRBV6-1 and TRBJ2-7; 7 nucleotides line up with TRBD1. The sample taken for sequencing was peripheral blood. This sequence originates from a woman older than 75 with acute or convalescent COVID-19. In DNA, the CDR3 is TGTGCCAGCAGTGAAGCCGGGACAGCAGCTTACGAGCAGTACTTC. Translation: CASSEAGTAAYEQYF.